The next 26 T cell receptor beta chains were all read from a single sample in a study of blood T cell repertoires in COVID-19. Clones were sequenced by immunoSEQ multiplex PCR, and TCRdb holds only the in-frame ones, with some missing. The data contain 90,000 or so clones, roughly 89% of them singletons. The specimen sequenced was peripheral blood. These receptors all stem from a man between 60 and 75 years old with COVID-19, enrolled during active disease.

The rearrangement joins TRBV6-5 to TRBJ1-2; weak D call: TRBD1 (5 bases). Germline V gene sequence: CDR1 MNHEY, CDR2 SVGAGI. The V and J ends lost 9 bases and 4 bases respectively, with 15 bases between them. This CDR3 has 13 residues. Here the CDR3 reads CASFLMGPYGYTF. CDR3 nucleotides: TGTGCCAGTTTTCTGATGGGGCCCTATGGCTACACCTTC.

The CDR3 region has the DNA TGTGCCAGCAGCTTAAGTAGGCTAGCGGGAGGAGAAGAGACCCAGTACTTC. Its protein is CASSLSRLAGGEETQYF. The chain carries TRBV7-3 and TRBJ2-5, with TRBD2 matching over 11 bases. There are 17 residues in the CDR3. Germline lookup yields CDR1 SGHTA and CDR2 FQGTGA. The trim removed 1 base at V and 3 bases at J, leaving 7 bases unmatched. The whole variable domain, remainder taken from reference TRBV7-3 and TRBJ2-5, is GAGVSQTPSNKVTEKGKYVELRCDPISGHTALYWYRQSLGQGPEFLIYFQGTGAADDSGLPNDRFFAVRPEGSVSTLKIQRTERGDSAVYLCASSLSRLAGGEETQYFGPGTRLLVL.

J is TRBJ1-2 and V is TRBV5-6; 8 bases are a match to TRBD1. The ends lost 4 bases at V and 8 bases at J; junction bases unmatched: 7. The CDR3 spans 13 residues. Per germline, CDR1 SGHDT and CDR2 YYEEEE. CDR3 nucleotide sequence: TGTGCCAGCAGCCCAAGGACAGGGATAGGCTACACCTTC. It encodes CASSPRTGIGYTF.

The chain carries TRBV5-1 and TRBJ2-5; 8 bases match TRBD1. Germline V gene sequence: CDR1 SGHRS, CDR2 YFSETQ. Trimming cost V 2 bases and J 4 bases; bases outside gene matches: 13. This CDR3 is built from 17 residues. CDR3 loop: CASSFRPGTGTPETQYF. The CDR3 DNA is TGCGCCAGCAGCTTTCGCCCCGGGACAGGTACCCCAGAGACCCAGTACTTC.

The CDR3 loop is CASSSFRAQETQYF. CDR3 in DNA: TGTGCCAGCAGCTCTTTCAGGGCACAAGAGACCCAGTACTTC. The gene calls are TRBV13 and TRBJ2-5; TRBD1 might be the D (5 bases). The germline gives CDR1 PRHDT, CDR2 FYEKMQ (reference sequence). Trimming cost V 4 bases and J 2 bases, with 11 bases left between them. The CDR3 spans 14 residues.

The CDR3 loop reads CASSLLPPQGASEKLFF. CDR3 sequence (DNA): TGCGCCAGCAGTTTATTGCCACCCCAGGGGGCTAGTGAAAAACTGTTTTTT. The chain has TRBV5-1 and TRBJ1-4; 8 nucleotides line up with TRBD1. CDR3 size: 17 residues. Germline loops: CDR1 SGHRS, CDR2 YFSETQ. Trimming removed 5 bases from V and 7 bases from J; junction bases left unmatched: 16. Complete variable domain (other parts from reference TRBV5-1 and TRBJ1-4): KAGVTQTPRYLIKTRGQQVTLSCSPISGHRSVSWYQQTPGQGLQFLFEYFSETQRNKGNFPGRFSGRQFSNSRSEMNVSTLELGDSALYLCASSLLPPQGASEKLFFGSGTQLSVL.

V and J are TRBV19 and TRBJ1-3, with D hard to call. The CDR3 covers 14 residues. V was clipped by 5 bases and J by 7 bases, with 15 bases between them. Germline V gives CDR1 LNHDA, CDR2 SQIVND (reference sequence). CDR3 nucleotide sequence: TGTGCCAGTAGTCTTACCTCCATCGGGAACACCATATATTTT. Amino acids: CASSLTSIGNTIYF.

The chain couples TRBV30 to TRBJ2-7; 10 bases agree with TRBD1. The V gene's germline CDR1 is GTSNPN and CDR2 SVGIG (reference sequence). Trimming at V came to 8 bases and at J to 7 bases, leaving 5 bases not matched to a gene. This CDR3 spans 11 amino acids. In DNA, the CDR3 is TGTGCCCGACAGGGGGCGGGAGAGCAGTACTTC. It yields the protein CARQGAGEQYF.

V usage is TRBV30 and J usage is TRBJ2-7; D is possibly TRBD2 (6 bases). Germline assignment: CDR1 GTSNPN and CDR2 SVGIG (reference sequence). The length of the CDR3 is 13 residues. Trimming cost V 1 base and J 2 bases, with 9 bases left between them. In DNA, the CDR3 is TGTGCCTGGAGTGGGGGGGTCCCCTACGAGCAGTACTTC. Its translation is CAWSGGVPYEQYF.

CDR3 sequence reads: CASSFQGHRSEQYF. The CDR3 DNA reads TGTGCCAGCAGTTTCCAGGGGCATCGGTCCGAGCAGTACTTC. The V and J genes are TRBV27 and TRBJ2-7, with D perhaps matching TRBD1 (6 bases). CDR1 MNHEY and CDR2 SMNVEV come from the germline V gene (reference sequence). This CDR3 is 14 amino acids long. V was clipped by 3 bases and J by 6 bases, with 15 bases between them.

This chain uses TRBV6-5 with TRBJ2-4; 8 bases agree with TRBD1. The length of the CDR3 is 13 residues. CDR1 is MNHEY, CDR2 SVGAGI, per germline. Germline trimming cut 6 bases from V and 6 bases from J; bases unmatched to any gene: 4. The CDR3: CASSDRGGNIQYF. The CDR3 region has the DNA TGTGCCAGCAGCGACAGGGGAGGAAACATTCAGTACTTC.

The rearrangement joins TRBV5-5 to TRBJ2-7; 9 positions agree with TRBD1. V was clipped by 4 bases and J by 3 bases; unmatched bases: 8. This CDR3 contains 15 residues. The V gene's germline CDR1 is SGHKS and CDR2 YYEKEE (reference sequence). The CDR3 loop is CASSPTGGLFYEQYF. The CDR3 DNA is TGTGCCAGCAGCCCGACAGGGGGGTTATTCTACGAGCAGTACTTC.

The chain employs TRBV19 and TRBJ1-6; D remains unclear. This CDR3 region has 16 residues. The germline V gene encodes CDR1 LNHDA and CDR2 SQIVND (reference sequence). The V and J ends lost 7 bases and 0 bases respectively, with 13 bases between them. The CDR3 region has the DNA TGTGCCAGTAATCCTTCAGGAACCTCCTATAATTCACCCCTCCACTTT. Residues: CASNPSGTSYNSPLHF.

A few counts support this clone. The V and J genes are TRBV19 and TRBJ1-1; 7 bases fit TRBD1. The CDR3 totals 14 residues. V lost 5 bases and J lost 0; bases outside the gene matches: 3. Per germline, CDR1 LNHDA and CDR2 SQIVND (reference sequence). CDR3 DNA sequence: TGTGCCAGTAGTCGGACAGGCCTGAACACTGAAGCTTTCTTT. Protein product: CASSRTGLNTEAFF.

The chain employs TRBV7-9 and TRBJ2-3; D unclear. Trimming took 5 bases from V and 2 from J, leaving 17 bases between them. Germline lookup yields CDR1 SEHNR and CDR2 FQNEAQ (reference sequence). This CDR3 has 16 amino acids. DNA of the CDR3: TGTGCCAGCAGCCGCCCGCGAGCGAAGAACACAGATACGCAGTATTTT. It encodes CASSRPRAKNTDTQYF.

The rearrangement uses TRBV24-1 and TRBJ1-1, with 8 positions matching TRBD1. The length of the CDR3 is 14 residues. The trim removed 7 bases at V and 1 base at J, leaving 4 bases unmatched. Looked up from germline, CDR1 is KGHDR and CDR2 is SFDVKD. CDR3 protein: CATRDRVGNTEAFF. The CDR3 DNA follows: TGTGCCACCAGGGACAGGGTGGGGAACACTGAAGCTTTCTTT.

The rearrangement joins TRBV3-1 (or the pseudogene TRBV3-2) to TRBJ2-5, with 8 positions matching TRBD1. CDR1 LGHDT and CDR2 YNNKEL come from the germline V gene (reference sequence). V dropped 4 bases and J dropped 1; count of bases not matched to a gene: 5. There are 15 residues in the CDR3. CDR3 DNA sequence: TGTGCCAGCAGCCGGACAGGGACAGCCCAAGAGACCCAGTACTTC. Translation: CASSRTGTAQETQYF.

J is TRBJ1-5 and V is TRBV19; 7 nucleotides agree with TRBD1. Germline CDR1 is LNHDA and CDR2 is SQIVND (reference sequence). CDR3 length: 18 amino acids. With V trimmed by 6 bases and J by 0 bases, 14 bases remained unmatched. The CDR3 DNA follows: TGTGCCAGTAGCGTCGACAGGGTAGGGGCTTATAGCAATCAGCCCCAGCATTTT. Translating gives CASSVDRVGAYSNQPQHF.

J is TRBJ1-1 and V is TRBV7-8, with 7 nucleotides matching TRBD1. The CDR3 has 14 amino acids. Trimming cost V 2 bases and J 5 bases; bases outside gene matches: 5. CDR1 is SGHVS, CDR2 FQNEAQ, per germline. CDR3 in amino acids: CASSLLQGSTEAFF. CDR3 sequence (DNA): TGTGCCAGCAGCTTACTACAGGGGAGTACTGAAGCTTTCTTT.

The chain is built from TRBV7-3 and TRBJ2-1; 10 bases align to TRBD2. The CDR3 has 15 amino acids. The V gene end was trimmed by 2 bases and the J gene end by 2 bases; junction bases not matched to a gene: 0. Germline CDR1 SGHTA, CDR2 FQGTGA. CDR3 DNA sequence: TGTGCCAGCAGCTTAGGACTAGCGGCCTACAATGAGCAGTTCTTC. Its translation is CASSLGLAAYNEQFF.

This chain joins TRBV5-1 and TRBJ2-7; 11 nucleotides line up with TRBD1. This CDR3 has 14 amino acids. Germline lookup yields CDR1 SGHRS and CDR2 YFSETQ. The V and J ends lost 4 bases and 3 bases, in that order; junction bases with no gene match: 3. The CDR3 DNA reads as TGCGCCAGCAGCCCGGGACAGGGGGTCTACGAGCAGTACTTC. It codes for CASSPGQGVYEQYF. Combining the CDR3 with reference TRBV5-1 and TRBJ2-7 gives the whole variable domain KAGVTQTPRYLIKTRGQQVTLSCSPISGHRSVSWYQQTPGQGLQFLFEYFSETQRNKGNFPGRFSGRQFSNSRSEMNVSTLELGDSALYLCASSPGQGVYEQYFGPGTRLTVT.

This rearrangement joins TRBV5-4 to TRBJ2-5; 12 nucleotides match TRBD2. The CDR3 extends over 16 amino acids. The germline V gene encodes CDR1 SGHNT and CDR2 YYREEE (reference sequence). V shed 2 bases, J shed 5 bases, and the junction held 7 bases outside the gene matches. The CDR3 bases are TGTGCCAGCAGCTTACGACTAGCGGGAGAAGGCGAGACCCAGTACTTC. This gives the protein CASSLRLAGEGETQYF.

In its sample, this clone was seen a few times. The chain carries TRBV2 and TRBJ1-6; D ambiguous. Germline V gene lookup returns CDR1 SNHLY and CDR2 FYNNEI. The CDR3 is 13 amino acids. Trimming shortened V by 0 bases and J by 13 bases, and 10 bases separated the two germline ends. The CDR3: CASSEALQVPLHF. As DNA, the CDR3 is TGTGCCAGCAGTGAAGCGCTTCAGGTTCCCCTCCACTTT.

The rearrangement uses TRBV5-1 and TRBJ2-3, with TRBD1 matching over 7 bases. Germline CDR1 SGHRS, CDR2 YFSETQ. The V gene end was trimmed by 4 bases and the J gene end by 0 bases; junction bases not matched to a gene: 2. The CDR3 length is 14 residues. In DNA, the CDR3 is TGCGCCAGCAGCGTGGGACAGAGCACAGATACGCAGTATTTT. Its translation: CASSVGQSTDTQYF. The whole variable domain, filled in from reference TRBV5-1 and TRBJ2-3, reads KAGVTQTPRYLIKTRGQQVTLSCSPISGHRSVSWYQQTPGQGLQFLFEYFSETQRNKGNFPGRFSGRQFSNSRSEMNVSTLELGDSALYLCASSVGQSTDTQYFGPGTRLTVL.

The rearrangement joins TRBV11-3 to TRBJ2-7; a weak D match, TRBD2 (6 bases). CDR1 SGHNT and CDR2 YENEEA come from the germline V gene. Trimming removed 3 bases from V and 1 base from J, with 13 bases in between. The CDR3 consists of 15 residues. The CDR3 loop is CASSFLSGASYEQYF. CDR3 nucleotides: TGTGCCAGCAGCTTTCTTTCGGGAGCTTCCTACGAGCAGTACTTC.

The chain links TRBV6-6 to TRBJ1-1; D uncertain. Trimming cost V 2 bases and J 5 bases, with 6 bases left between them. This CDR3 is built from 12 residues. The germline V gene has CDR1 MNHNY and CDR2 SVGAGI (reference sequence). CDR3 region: CASSYGPTEAFF. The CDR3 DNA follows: TGTGCCAGCAGTTACGGCCCGACTGAAGCTTTCTTT.